This T cell receptor beta chain was captured in a study of blood T cell repertoires in COVID-19. For the study at large: Sites in the United States, Italy and Spain provided acute and convalescent COVID-19 samples. Sources were T cells, B-cell-depleted T cells, or PBMCs; the material itself was cDNA or gDNA.

The CDR3 contains 16 residues. Germline assignment: CDR1 SGHAT and CDR2 FQDESV (reference sequence). Trimming pared 0 bases from V and 3 bases from J, leaving 13 bases between. In the original analysis: The assay estimated nucleated cells by amplifying reference gene primers. Generated by immunoSEQ multiplex PCR, the TCRdb table keeps only in-frame clones and is missing some. V and J calls and clone size come straight from that table; D and trimming were deduced from the DNA. The repertoire includes fewer than 200,000 clones, approximately 86% of them detected once, and 3% to 4.5% sits in the top ten.

The sequence derives from a woman aged 60-75 years who had recovered from COVID-19. Sample: peripheral blood. The chain joins TRBV11-1 to TRBJ2-3; D gene uncertain. In nucleotides, the CDR3 is TGTGCCAGCAGCTTAGCAGCAGGTTTCGGTACAGATACGCAGTATTTT. Amino acid sequence: CASSLAAGFGTDTQYF.